This TCR beta chain was identified during a study of Ad26.COV2.S vaccination and SARS-CoV-2 variants. Across the study: Donor got 5x10^10 or 1x10^11 viral particles of Ad26.COV2.S.

CDR3 length equals 15 residues. Germline V gene sequence: CDR1 LGHDT, CDR2 YNNKEL (reference sequence). J gave up 6 bases and V 4 bases, and 7 bases lay outside the gene matches. Findings and caveats of the study: In TCR breadth and depth analyses, total T cell responses may have been underestimated.

As concerns this clone: What it binds is not known.

The protocol was immunoSEQ multiplex PCR, while the TCRdb copy is restricted to in-frame clones and leaves out a portion. The sample lists approximately 450,000 clones, 75% to 95% occurring once. Treatment in this sample: 15 to 20 received Ad26.COV2.S at low or high dose, single or two shots; a few received placebo; per-sample allocation not given. Specimens were obtained on day 63 following the first vaccine or placebo injection. Donation was by an adult aged 18-55 years who was in Boston. An Ad26 vector carrying the Wuhan-strain SARS-CoV-2 spike served as the vaccine. Sequenced here: peripheral blood, sampled in a trial of Ad26.COV2.S vaccine versus placebo. The rearrangement joins TRBV3-1 (or the pseudogene TRBV3-2) to TRBJ2-1, with TRBD2 identical over 9 bases. This clonotype was obtained from a person between 18 and 65 years old who received the Ad26.COV2.S COVID-19 vaccine or a placebo. The CDR3 coding sequence is TGTGCCAGCAGCCCACGGGGACTAGCCATCAATGAGCAGTTCTTC. It specifies CASSPRGLAINEQFF.